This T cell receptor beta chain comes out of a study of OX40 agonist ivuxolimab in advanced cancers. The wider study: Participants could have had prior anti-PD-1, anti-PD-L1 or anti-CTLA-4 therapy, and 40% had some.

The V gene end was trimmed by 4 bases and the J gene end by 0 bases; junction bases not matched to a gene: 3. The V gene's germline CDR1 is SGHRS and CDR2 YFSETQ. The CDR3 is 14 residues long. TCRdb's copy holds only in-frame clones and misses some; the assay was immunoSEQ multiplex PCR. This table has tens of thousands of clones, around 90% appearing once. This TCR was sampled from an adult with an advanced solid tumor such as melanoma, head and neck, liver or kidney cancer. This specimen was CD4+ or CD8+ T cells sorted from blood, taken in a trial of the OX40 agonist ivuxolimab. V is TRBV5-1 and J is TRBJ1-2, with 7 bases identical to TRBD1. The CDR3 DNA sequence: TGCGCCAGCAGCCCGACAGGGCCTAACTATGGCTACACCTTC. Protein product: CASSPTGPNYGYTF.